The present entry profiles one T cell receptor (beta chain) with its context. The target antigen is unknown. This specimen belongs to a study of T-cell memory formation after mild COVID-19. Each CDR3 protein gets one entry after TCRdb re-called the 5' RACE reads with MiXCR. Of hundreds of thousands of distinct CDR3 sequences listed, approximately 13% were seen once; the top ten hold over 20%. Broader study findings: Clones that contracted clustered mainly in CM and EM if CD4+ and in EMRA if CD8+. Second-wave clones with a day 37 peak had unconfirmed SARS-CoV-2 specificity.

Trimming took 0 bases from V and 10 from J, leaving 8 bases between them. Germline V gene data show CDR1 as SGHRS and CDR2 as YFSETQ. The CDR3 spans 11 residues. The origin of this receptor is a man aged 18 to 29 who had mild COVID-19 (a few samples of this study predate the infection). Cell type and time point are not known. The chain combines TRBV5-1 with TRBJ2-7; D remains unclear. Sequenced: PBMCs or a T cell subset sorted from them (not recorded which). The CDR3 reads CASSLEGPQYF. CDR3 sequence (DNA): TGCGCCAGCAGCTTGGAGGGCCCTCAGTACTTC.